These 28 T cell receptor beta chains originate from one sample sequenced in a study of beta chain features in type 1 diabetes. The authors reverse transcribed all of the isolated RNA, so sequencing captured expressed TCRB transcripts. Libraries were prepared by immunoSEQ multiplex PCR; TCRdb keeps only in-frame clonotypes and omits some of them. The data contain about 350,000 clones, around 19% of them singletons. Material: naive CD4+ T cells from blood. Receptors originate from a woman between 18 and 29 years old in good health.

This chain uses TRBV7-8 with TRBJ2-3; D gene unclear. The germline V gene has CDR1 SGHVS and CDR2 FQNEAQ. The CDR3 contains 11 residues. V was pared by 7 bases and J by 5 bases, with 7 bases between. The CDR3 sequence is CASIRGDTQYF. As DNA, the CDR3 is TGTGCCAGCATCAGAGGAGATACGCAGTATTTT.

This sequence joins TRBV29-1 and TRBJ1-4; D is ambiguous. Germline lookup yields CDR1 SQVTM and CDR2 ANQGSEA. V shed 6 bases and J shed 5 bases, with 13 bases lying between them. This CDR3 spans 13 amino acids. The CDR3 is CSVTIAGNEKLFF. The CDR3 DNA is TGCAGCGTCACGATCGCGGGGAATGAAAAACTGTTTTTT.

The gene calls are TRBV30 and TRBJ1-5, with D maybe TRBD1 (5 bases). This CDR3 has 16 residues. Germline CDR1 reads GTSNPN; CDR2 reads SVGIG (reference sequence). V lost 2 bases and J 5 bases, leaving 19 bases between the germline ends. The CDR3 protein is CAWSSAGQGVYQPQHF. CDR3 nucleotides: TGTGCCTGGAGTTCCGCTGGGCAGGGTGTTTATCAGCCCCAGCATTTT.

The chain employs TRBV29-1 and TRBJ2-1, with D perhaps matching TRBD2 (5 bases). In germline, CDR1 is SQVTM, CDR2 ANQGSEA. CDR3 length: 17 amino acids. With 1 base removed from V and 5 bases from J, the gap between germline ends came to 21 bases. The CDR3 region is CSVEGPIREPAHNEQFF. Here the CDR3 DNA reads TGCAGCGTTGAAGGACCGATCCGGGAACCTGCCCACAATGAGCAGTTCTTC.

This sequence joins TRBV11-2 and TRBJ2-5, with 11 bases lining up with TRBD2. The J segment lost 4 bases and the V segment lost 6 bases, leaving 1 base of the junction unmatched. CDR3 length: 13 amino acids. CDR1 and CDR2 (germline): SGHAT, FQNNGV. The CDR3 DNA is TGTGCCAGCAGGCTAGCGGGAGGAGAGACCCAGTACTTC. Translation gives CASRLAGGETQYF.

This chain connects TRBV6-5 to TRBJ2-5; 7 bases are a match to TRBD1. CDR1 and CDR2 from the germline V gene are MNHEY and SVGAGI. The CDR3 is 14 amino acids. V trimming: 0 bases; J trimming: 2 bases; junction bases outside the gene matches: 0. CDR3 protein: CASSYSTGQETQYF. CDR3 bases: TGTGCCAGCAGTTACTCGACAGGGCAAGAGACCCAGTACTTC.

This clone was observed a few times. The DNA for the CDR3 is TGTGCCTGGAGTAACGGGAATAATTCACCCCTCCACTTT. Its translation: CAWSNGNNSPLHF. The genes are TRBV30 and TRBJ1-6; D unclear. This CDR3 contains 13 residues. The V gene's germline CDR1 is GTSNPN and CDR2 SVGIG (reference sequence). The V end lost 2 bases, the J end lost 5 bases, and 7 bases lay between the germline ends.

This clone was seen a few times. This chain joins TRBV5-4 and TRBJ2-6; TRBD1 aligns across 11 bases. J lost 0 bases, V lost 4 bases, and 6 bases had no gene match. In germline, CDR1 is SGHNT, CDR2 YYREEE (reference sequence). The CDR3 consists of 18 residues. The CDR3 bases are TGTGCCAGCAGCCCGCGGGACAGGGGGAACTCTGGGGCCAACGTCCTGACTTTC. Amino acids: CASSPRDRGNSGANVLTF.

Here the CDR3 reads CASTIKGDDLPQHF. In nucleotides, the CDR3 is TGTGCCAGCACTATAAAGGGGGATGATTTGCCCCAGCATTTT. The V call is TRBV11-2, the J call TRBJ1-5, with D possibly being TRBD1 (6 bases). The germline CDR1 and CDR2 sequences are SGHAT and FQNNGV. V was cut by 7 bases and J by 9 bases, with 19 bases left in between. This CDR3 is 14 amino acids long. The full variable domain, its missing parts supplied by reference TRBV11-2 and TRBJ1-5, is EAGVAQSPRYKIIEKRQSVAFWCNPISGHATLYWYQQILGQGPKLLIQFQNNGVVDDSQLPKDRFSAERLKGVDSTLKIQPAKLEDSAVYLCASTIKGDDLPQHFGDGTRLSIL.

CDR3 bases: TGTGCCAGCATGCCCGGGGGGAGCGGGGGGGCCTCCTACAATGAGCAGTTCTTC. Residues: CASMPGGSGGASYNEQFF. The genes are TRBV7-2 and TRBJ2-1, with 10 bases fitting TRBD2. CDR3 length equals 18 residues. V was clipped by 7 bases and J by 0 bases; unmatched bases: 12. Germline CDR1 and CDR2: SGHTA and FQGNSA.

This chain's CDR3 is CASSTTGNYGYTF. The CDR3, as DNA: TGTGCCAGCAGTACGACAGGGAACTATGGCTACACCTTC. The chain couples TRBV6-6 to TRBJ1-2; 7 nucleotides line up with TRBD1. V trimming: 5 bases; J trimming: 2 bases; junction bases outside the gene matches: 2. Germline-derived CDR1 and CDR2 are MNHNY and SVGAGI (reference sequence). The CDR3 runs to 13 residues.

The table lists this clone with a few counts. This chain uses TRBV9 with TRBJ1-5, with 7 bases lining up with TRBD1. V shed 4 bases and J 5 bases; nucleotides not matched to a gene: 6. The CDR3 sequence is 14 residues long. Germline CDR1 is SGDLS and CDR2 is YYNGEE. The CDR3, as DNA: TGTGCCAGCAGCCCCCGGGGACAGTATCAGCCCCAGCATTTT. Translating gives CASSPRGQYQPQHF.

The V and J genes are TRBV7-3 and TRBJ1-2; D is perhaps TRBD1 (5 bases). Looked up from germline, CDR1 is SGHTA and CDR2 is FQGTGA. Deletions cut 5 bases from V and 6 bases from J, with 13 bases between. The CDR3 spans 13 residues. CDR3 in DNA: TGTGCCAGCAGCCCACGAAGGGGTGATGGCTACACCTTC. It yields the protein CASSPRRGDGYTF. The full variable domain, in which reference TRBV7-3 and TRBJ1-2 provide the parts outside the CDR3, is GAGVSQTPSNKVTEKGKYVELRCDPISGHTALYWYRQSLGQGPEFLIYFQGTGAADDSGLPNDRFFAVRPEGSVSTLKIQRTERGDSAVYLCASSPRRGDGYTFGSGTRLTVV.

In this sample, this clone turned up a few times. The rearrangement links TRBV10-3 to TRBJ2-5; TRBD2 is a possible D gene (5 bases). Per germline, CDR1 ENHRY and CDR2 SYGVKD. Trimming took off 6 bases at V and 2 bases at J, with 10 bases between the two ends. CDR3 length: 13 residues. The CDR3 loop is CAISGRVQETQYF. DNA of the CDR3: TGTGCCATCAGCGGGCGGGTTCAAGAGACCCAGTACTTC.

For this clone: One junction end disagrees with the germline gene, perhaps due to a read error. The chain couples TRBV7-7 to TRBJ2-7; TRBD1 aligns across 9 bases. This CDR3 is 13 amino acids long. Germline CDR1 reads SSHAT; CDR2 reads FNYEAQ (reference sequence). The chain's CDR3 is CASSPRTGDEQYF. DNA of the CDR3: TGTGCTAGCAGCCCCCGGACAGGGGACGAGCAGTACTTC.

This clone came up a few times. This chain connects TRBV5-1 to TRBJ1-1; D is possibly TRBD1 (6 bases). CDR1 and CDR2 (germline): SGHRS, YFSETQ. The CDR3 contains 15 residues. Between the trimmed V and J ends, which lost 2 bases and 0 bases, there was a span of 11 bases. CDR3: CASSLQGLMNTEAFF. Here the CDR3 DNA reads TGCGCCAGCAGCTTACAGGGTCTGATGAACACTGAAGCTTTCTTT.

The rearrangement links TRBV11-2 to TRBJ1-3, with 7 bases that match TRBD1. The V segment lost 4 bases and the J segment 4 bases; nucleotides outside the gene matches: 7. CDR1 is SGHAT, CDR2 FQNNGV, per germline. This CDR3 has 15 residues. As DNA, the CDR3 is TGTGCCAGCAGCTCCAACAGGGGTGCAGGAAACACCATATATTTT. Translating gives CASSSNRGAGNTIYF.

The gene calls are TRBV6-5 and TRBJ1-2; 7 bases map to TRBD1. The CDR3 has 16 amino acids. CDR1 and CDR2 (germline): MNHEY, SVGAGI. Trimming took 0 bases from V and 5 from J; bases not matched to a gene: 9. The CDR3 loop is CASSYSITQGLYGYTF. DNA for the CDR3: TGTGCCAGCAGTTACTCGATAACACAGGGGCTTTATGGCTACACCTTC.

The chain couples TRBV7-2 to TRBJ1-1; 7 bases align to TRBD1. CDR3 length: 15 amino acids. Looked up from germline, CDR1 is SGHTA and CDR2 is FQGNSA. V shed 7 bases and J 5 bases; nucleotides not matched to a gene: 13. Here the CDR3 DNA reads TGTGCCAGCACCCCCCCAGGGGGGCGGGAAACTGAAGCTTTCTTT. Translation gives CASTPPGGRETEAFF.

This clone was detected once. The chain uses TRBV27 and TRBJ2-3; 14 bases agree with TRBD2. V shed 4 bases and J 4 bases; nucleotides not matched to a gene: 13. This CDR3 comprises 19 residues. Germline V gives CDR1 MNHEY, CDR2 SMNVEV (reference sequence). The DNA of the CDR3 is TGTGCCAGCAGTTCCCTCTCGGGACTAGCGGGAGATGTCGCAGATACGCAGTATTTT. Protein: CASSSLSGLAGDVADTQYF.

The genes are TRBV2 and TRBJ2-7, with TRBD1 matching over 7 bases. Germline values: CDR1 SNHLY, CDR2 FYNNEI. The CDR3 contains 15 residues. Trimming took 6 bases from V and 2 from J; bases not matched to a gene: 10. In DNA, the CDR3 is TGTGCCAGCAGGGAAACCGGGACAGCGGCCTACGAGCAGTACTTC. Amino acid sequence: CASRETGTAAYEQYF. Using reference TRBV2 and TRBJ2-7 for the parts outside the CDR3, the full variable domain is EPEVTQTPSHQVTQMGQEVILRCVPISNHLYFYWYRQILGQKVEFLVSFYNNEISEKSEIFDDQFSVERPDGSNFTLKIRSTKLEDSAMYFCASRETGTAAYEQYFGPGTRLTVT.

V usage is TRBV7-8 and J usage is TRBJ2-3; D not resolved. The CDR3 runs to 15 residues. The V gene's germline CDR1 is SGHVS and CDR2 FQNEAQ. The ends were cut back, 4 bases at V and 0 bases at J, with 11 bases in the middle. This chain's CDR3 is CASSSTVSSTDTQYF. CDR3 nucleotides: TGTGCCAGCAGCTCAACGGTCTCTAGCACAGATACGCAGTATTTT.

This clone was detected only a few times. V usage is TRBV7-9 and J usage is TRBJ1-1; D gene unclear. V lost 3 bases and J lost 3, with 8 bases in between. Germline loops: CDR1 SEHNR, CDR2 FQNEAQ (reference sequence). The CDR3 covers 13 residues. CDR3 loop: CASSFSEDTEAFF. The CDR3 DNA is TGTGCCAGCAGCTTTAGTGAGGACACTGAAGCTTTCTTT.

About this clone itself: This specimen includes other DNA sequences encoding the same CDR3. The J gene is TRBJ2-2, the V gene TRBV5-1; maybe TRBD1 (5 bases). The CDR3 is 13 residues long. V dropped 1 base and J dropped 6 bases, with 7 bases sitting between them. CDR1 and CDR2 (germline): SGHRS, YFSETQ. The CDR3 region has the DNA TGCGCCAGCAGCTTGCAGGGTCCCGGGGAGCTGTTTTTT. Translation gives CASSLQGPGELFF.

The chain carries TRBV7-2 and TRBJ1-5; 7 bases align to TRBD1. V dropped 1 base and J dropped 4; count of bases not matched to a gene: 4. Per the germline V gene, CDR1 is SGHTA and CDR2 is FQGNSA. The CDR3 covers 15 residues. The CDR3 DNA sequence: TGTGCCAGCAGCTTAGTGCCAGGGGGGAATCAGCCCCAGCATTTT. As protein: CASSLVPGGNQPQHF. The full variable domain, completed using reference TRBV7-2 and TRBJ1-5, is GAGVSQSPSNKVTEKGKDVELRCDPISGHTALYWYRQSLGQGLEFLIYFQGNSAPDKSGLPSDRFSAERTGGSVSTLTIQRTQQEDSAVYLCASSLVPGGNQPQHFGDGTRLSIL.

The sample holds a few counts of this clone. This chain uses TRBV19 with TRBJ2-3; TRBD1 matches at 7 bases. CDR3 length: 15 amino acids. V shed 4 bases and J 6 bases; nucleotides not matched to a gene: 10. Germline CDR1 is LNHDA and CDR2 is SQIVND (reference sequence). CDR3 DNA sequence: TGTGCCAGTAGTACCCAGGACAGGCGAGGGGATACGCAGTATTTT. Translated, it gives CASSTQDRRGDTQYF.

There are a few counts of this clone. The V call is TRBV23-1, the J call TRBJ1-2; 9 bases fit TRBD1. TRBV23-1 is given ORF status, its function remaining uncertain. With V trimmed by 2 bases and J by 3 bases, 10 bases remained unmatched. This CDR3 contains 17 residues. CDR3 DNA: TGCGCCAGCAGTCAAACGGCCAGTACAGGGGGCCACTATGGCTACACCTTC. As protein: CASSQTASTGGHYGYTF.

The rearrangement uses TRBV9 and TRBJ1-2, with TRBD1 identical over 9 bases. Germline-derived CDR1 and CDR2 are SGDLS and YYNGEE. Trimming cost V 0 bases and J 6 bases; bases outside gene matches: 6. The CDR3 sequence is 15 residues long. The CDR3 reads CASSVGGQGLNGYTF. The DNA of the CDR3 is TGTGCCAGCAGCGTAGGGGGACAGGGATTAAATGGCTACACCTTC.